Presented here are 23 T cell receptor beta chains from one specimen sequenced in a study of PD-1 blockade in classical Hodgkin lymphoma. Each patient experienced a relapse that followed autologous stem cell transplantation, and brentuximab vedotin exposure varied. Here immunoSEQ multiplex PCR was the method, and the copy in TCRdb shows in-frame clones only, minus some. The sample shows about 41,000 clones, over 60% of them seen only once. Specimen: peripheral blood mononuclear cells (PBMCs), collected at baseline. The receptors here all came from a human donor with classical Hodgkin lymphoma.

The sample holds a few counts of this clone. The chain is built from TRBV19 and TRBJ2-2, with 10 bases aligning to TRBD2. V gave up 5 bases and J gave up 5 bases; unmatched junction bases: 5. This CDR3 is 15 amino acids long. Per germline, CDR1 LNHDA and CDR2 SQIVND (reference sequence). The CDR3 DNA sequence: TGTGCCAGTAGTCTAAAGCGGGAGGGGACCGGGGAGCTGTTTTTT. This gives the protein CASSLKREGTGELFF.

The table lists this clone with a count of one. The chain recombines TRBV5-1 with TRBJ2-5; TRBD1 agrees at 9 bases. This CDR3 is built from 14 residues. Germline CDR1 SGHRS, CDR2 YFSETQ. With 4 bases clipped from V and 3 bases from J, the junction kept 4 bases outside the gene matches. In nucleotides, the CDR3 is TGCGCCAGCAGCCTGGGACAGGGAAAAGAGACCCAGTACTTC. Translated: CASSLGQGKETQYF.

V usage is TRBV9 and J usage is TRBJ2-1, with D maybe TRBD2 (6 bases). CDR1 is SGDLS, CDR2 YYNGEE, per germline. V was pared by 0 bases and J by 4 bases, with 11 bases between. The CDR3 consists of 15 residues. CDR3 sequence: CASSVAGDRYNEQFF. CDR3 sequence (DNA): TGTGCCAGCAGCGTAGCGGGGGATCGGTACAATGAGCAGTTCTTC. The full variable domain, with the rest looked up from reference TRBV9 and TRBJ2-1, is DSGVTQTPKHLITATGQRVTLRCSPRSGDLSVYWYQQSLDQGLQFLIQYYNGEERAKGNILERFSAQQFPDLHSELNLSSLELGDSALYFCASSVAGDRYNEQFFGPGTRLTVL.

The rearrangement links TRBV6-6 to TRBJ1-1; D is possibly TRBD1 (5 bases). Germline-derived CDR1 and CDR2 are MNHNY and SVGAGI (reference sequence). The CDR3 totals 14 residues. V was clipped by 2 bases and J by 5 bases, with 12 bases between them. DNA for the CDR3: TGTGCCAGCAGTTACAACAGGATGGGGACTGAAGCTTTCTTT. As protein: CASSYNRMGTEAFF.

This clone showed up just once. The V gene is TRBV9, the J gene TRBJ1-3; maybe TRBD1 (6 bases). The V and J ends lost 6 bases and 4 bases respectively, with 17 bases between them. CDR3 length: 15 amino acids. Germline V gene sequence: CDR1 SGDLS, CDR2 YYNGEE. The CDR3 bases are TGTGCCAGCACGGGGCCGGGGGCGCAGGGAAACACCATATATTTT. Translated, it gives CASTGPGAQGNTIYF. Based on the CDR3 plus reference TRBV9 and TRBJ1-3, the full variable domain is DSGVTQTPKHLITATGQRVTLRCSPRSGDLSVYWYQQSLDQGLQFLIQYYNGEERAKGNILERFSAQQFPDLHSELNLSSLELGDSALYFCASTGPGAQGNTIYFGEGSWLTVV.

The chain carries TRBV2 and TRBJ2-7; a weak D match, TRBD1 (6 bases). CDR1 and CDR2 (germline): SNHLY, FYNNEI. V was cut by 9 bases and J by 5 bases, with 11 bases left in between. This CDR3 is 11 amino acids long. The CDR3, as DNA: TGTGCCAGTTGGGGGCGCCACGAGCAGTACTTC. Residues: CASWGRHEQYF.

This sequence joins TRBV18 and TRBJ1-1; 7 nucleotides agree with TRBD1. Germline CDR1 is KGHSH and CDR2 is LQKENI. There are 14 residues in the CDR3. V shed 0 bases, J shed 5 bases, and the junction held 3 bases outside the gene matches. For the CDR3, the DNA is TGTGCCAGCTCACCACCACAGGGGAGGACTGAAGCTTTCTTT. This gives the protein CASSPPQGRTEAFF.

The chain recombines TRBV6-1 with TRBJ1-5; D is unresolved. This CDR3 spans 13 amino acids. The V end was cut by 5 bases, the J end by 7 bases, with 12 bases between. Germline assignment: CDR1 MNHNS and CDR2 SASEGT. In DNA form, the CDR3 reads TGTGCCAGCAGTTCCCTGATGACCCAGCCCCAGCATTTT. It translates to CASSSLMTQPQHF.

The chain carries TRBV27 and TRBJ1-2; no reliable D call. V was pared by 3 bases and J by 2 bases, with 7 bases between. The CDR3 spans 13 residues. Germline CDR1 reads MNHEY; CDR2 reads SMNVEV (reference sequence). The CDR3 nucleotides read TGTGCCAGCAGTTTGCGCGGGAACTATGGCTACACCTTC. It is translated as CASSLRGNYGYTF.

The chain uses TRBV6-5 and TRBJ1-6, with D perhaps matching TRBD1 (5 bases). Germline V CDR1 and CDR2: MNHEY, SVGAGI. The V and J ends lost 5 bases and 7 bases respectively, with 12 bases between them. The CDR3 has 14 residues. CDR3 amino acids: CASSRVRANSPLHF. CDR3 sequence (DNA): TGTGCCAGCAGTAGGGTCAGGGCGAATTCACCCCTCCACTTT.

The chain has TRBV28 and TRBJ2-2, with D unclear. Trimming removed 2 bases at V and 3 bases at J, with 7 bases between. CDR3 length equals 14 residues. Germline-derived CDR1 and CDR2 are MDHEN and SYDVKM. This CDR3 is CASSLRDYTGELFF. The CDR3 DNA follows: TGTGCCAGCAGTTTAAGGGATTACACCGGGGAGCTGTTTTTT.

This clone was detected only a few times. The chain recombines TRBV7-6 with TRBJ2-1; tentative D call: TRBD2 (6 bases). This CDR3 is 15 amino acids long. Germline V gene lookup returns CDR1 SGHVS and CDR2 FNYEAQ. Trimming shortened V by 5 bases and J by 5 bases, and 16 bases separated the two germline ends. The CDR3 protein is CASSLRSGFNNEQFF. The CDR3 nucleotides read TGTGCCAGCAGCCTTCGAAGCGGGTTCAACAATGAGCAGTTCTTC.

The rearrangement joins TRBV30 to TRBJ2-7, with D perhaps matching TRBD2 (5 bases). Germline CDR1 GTSNPN, CDR2 SVGIG (reference sequence). This CDR3 is built from 13 residues. Deletions cut 4 bases from V and 4 bases from J, with 14 bases between. CDR3 amino acids: CAWNAGVVYEQYF. For the CDR3, the DNA is TGTGCCTGGAACGCCGGGGTTGTTTACGAGCAGTACTTC.

This clone came up once. CDR3 bases: TGCAGCGTTTCTTACGGCCCCTACGAGCAGTACTTC. Its translation: CSVSYGPYEQYF. J is TRBJ2-7 and V is TRBV29-1; no definite D call. Germline CDR1 reads SQVTM; CDR2 reads ANQGSEA. Trimming pared 5 bases from V and 2 bases from J, leaving 10 bases between. The CDR3 has 12 amino acids.

The V and J genes are TRBV6-6 and TRBJ2-1; unclear D gene. There are 12 residues in the CDR3. Looked up from germline, CDR1 is MNHNY and CDR2 is SVGAGI (reference sequence). V was shortened by 0 bases and J by 4 bases, with 1 base between the two germline ends. CDR3 bases: TGTGCCAGCAGTTACTCTTACAATGAGCAGTTCTTC. Translation: CASSYSYNEQFF.

This clone is labeled as medium-sized. The same CDR3 arises from other DNA sequences in this sample as well. The chain carries TRBV18 and TRBJ2-3; no clear D. V dropped 6 bases and J dropped 0 bases, with 7 bases sitting between them. Germline-derived CDR1 and CDR2 are KGHSH and LQKENI. The CDR3 has 13 residues. The CDR3 DNA reads TGTGCCAGCTCTCCGACTAGCACAGATACGCAGTATTTT. Protein: CASSPTSTDTQYF.

To note about this clone: The junction departs from germline at one end; a sequencing error may be responsible. The rearrangement links TRBV7-7 to TRBJ2-3; 8 nucleotides line up with TRBD2. The V gene's germline CDR1 is SSHAT and CDR2 FNYEAQ (reference sequence). This CDR3 region has 17 residues. CDR3 sequence reads: CASTPGVAGRFTDTQYF. CDR3 sequence (DNA): TGTGCTAGCACCCCGGGGGTAGCGGGACGTTTTACAGATACGCAGTATTTT.

J is TRBJ2-6 and V is TRBV11-2; 7 bases map to TRBD1. This CDR3 spans 18 amino acids. Germline lookup yields CDR1 SGHAT and CDR2 FQNNGV. J gave up 0 bases and V 3 bases, and 8 bases lay outside the gene matches. The CDR3 spells CASSFKTGADSGANVLTF. CDR3 sequence (DNA): TGTGCCAGCAGCTTCAAAACAGGGGCGGACTCTGGGGCCAACGTCCTGACTTTC.

The chain links TRBV19 to TRBJ2-1, with TRBD2 matching over 9 bases. The CDR3 is 15 residues long. Trimming at V came to 3 bases and at J to 3 bases, leaving 3 bases not matched to a gene. Germline V lookup: CDR1 LNHDA, CDR2 SQIVND (reference sequence). In nucleotides, the CDR3 is TGTGCCAGTAGTATCGTAGCGGGAGACTACAATGAGCAGTTCTTC. This gives the protein CASSIVAGDYNEQFF.

This clone was seen only a few times. The chain uses TRBV5-4 and TRBJ1-2, with D possibly being TRBD1 (6 bases). The CDR3 length is 16 residues. Germline loops: CDR1 SGHNT, CDR2 YYREEE (reference sequence). V lost 2 bases and J lost 0, with 14 bases in between. This chain's CDR3 is CASSLGMDRANYGYTF. The CDR3 DNA is TGTGCCAGCAGCTTAGGCATGGACAGAGCTAACTATGGCTACACCTTC.

This clone was seen a single time. V usage is TRBV7-9 and J usage is TRBJ1-6; the match to TRBD1 covers 7 bases. Trimming cost V 1 base and J 7 bases; bases outside gene matches: 4. The CDR3 is 15 amino acids. Germline lookup yields CDR1 SEHNR and CDR2 FQNEAQ (reference sequence). CDR3 amino acids: CASSLEGAGNSPLHF. The CDR3 DNA reads TGTGCCAGCAGCTTAGAGGGGGCTGGCAATTCACCCCTCCACTTT.

The chain employs TRBV9 and TRBJ2-5, with TRBD2 as a possible D gene (5 bases). The CDR3 sequence is 14 residues long. Germline CDR1 SGDLS, CDR2 YYNGEE. V gave up 4 bases and J gave up 5 bases, with 15 bases separating them. The CDR3 coding sequence is TGTGCCAGCAGCCCGAGCGGAGTTGGGGAGACCCAGTACTTC. Its translation: CASSPSGVGETQYF. The full variable domain, rest sourced from reference TRBV9 and TRBJ2-5, is DSGVTQTPKHLITATGQRVTLRCSPRSGDLSVYWYQQSLDQGLQFLIQYYNGEERAKGNILERFSAQQFPDLHSELNLSSLELGDSALYFCASSPSGVGETQYFGPGTRLLVL.

This clone was seen just once. This chain joins TRBV5-1 and TRBJ2-5; 7 nucleotides line up with TRBD1. The germline V gene encodes CDR1 SGHRS and CDR2 YFSETQ. J was trimmed by 1 base and V by 5 bases; bases with no gene match: 5. CDR3 size: 14 residues. The CDR3 here is CASRPTGSQETQYF. CDR3 sequence (DNA): TGCGCCAGCAGACCGACAGGGAGCCAAGAGACCCAGTACTTC.